Detailed here is one T cell receptor (beta chain). The V gene end was trimmed by 6 bases and the J gene end by 1 base; junction bases not matched to a gene: 16. The V gene's germline CDR1 is MNHEY and CDR2 SVGEGT. CDR3 length: 18 residues. Original methodology: The authors estimated nucleated cell counts from reference gene primer amplification. Clones were read by immunoSEQ multiplex PCR, and TCRdb kept only the in-frame ones, dropping some. The V and J calls and clone size are taken from that table; D and trimming were inferred from the DNA. The repertoire holds a few hundred thousand clones, with about 85% as singletons. This sample is part of a study of blood T cell repertoires in COVID-19. In terms of age and location, participants ranged from roughly 18 to 100 years and lived in about two dozen US areas. Researchers sorted participants into cohorts using their self-reported clinical history.

This clonotype originated in a woman in her thirties who had recovered from COVID-19. Sequences were obtained from PBMCs or T cells enriched from blood (not recorded which). The rearrangement uses TRBV6-2 or TRBV6-3 and TRBJ1-1, with 8 bases lining up with TRBD1. The CDR3 region has the DNA TGTGCCAGCAGCCCCGCCCCAGGACAGGGTATAAAGAACACTGAAGCTTTCTTT. Protein product: CASSPAPGQGIKNTEAFF.